What follows are 32 T cell receptor beta chains derived from one specimen sequenced in a study of shared clonotypes between healthy human individuals. Data came from immunoSEQ multiplex PCR; TCRdb stores just in-frame clones and leaves some out. Among hundreds of thousands of clones listed, around 67% were seen once. Source material: memory CD4+ T cells sorted from blood. Specified subset: CD45RA-negative fraction. These receptors came from a woman in her twenties or thirties in good health.

V usage is TRBV19 and J usage is TRBJ2-4, with D perhaps TRBD1 (7 bases). Trimming took off 5 bases at V and 2 bases at J, with 13 bases between the two ends. Per the germline V gene, CDR1 is LNHDA and CDR2 is SQIVND (reference sequence). This CDR3 region has 15 residues. Here the CDR3 reads CASSAQGGTKNIQYF. In DNA, the CDR3 is TGTGCCAGTAGTGCCCAGGGGGGAACCAAAAACATTCAGTACTTC.

Points on this clone: The junction departs from the called germline gene at one end, perhaps through a read error. The chain recombines TRBV6-1 with TRBJ1-2; TRBD1 agrees at 8 bases. The CDR3 length is 16 residues. Germline CDR1 MNHNS, CDR2 SASEGT. CDR3 sequence (DNA): TGTGCCATCAGTGAGTCGGGCCAGGGGGCAGACTATGGCTACACCTTC. The encoded protein is CAISESGQGADYGYTF.

V usage is TRBV20-1 and J usage is TRBJ2-2; weak D call: TRBD1 (5 bases). This CDR3 comprises 11 residues. Per germline, CDR1 DFQATT and CDR2 SNEGSKA (reference sequence). V was trimmed by 6 bases and J by 6 bases, leaving 8 bases between them. The CDR3 is CSAGVAGELFF. Written as DNA, the CDR3 is TGCAGTGCAGGGGTAGCCGGGGAGCTGTTTTTT.

The rearrangement uses TRBV2 and TRBJ2-2; TRBD2 might be the D (5 bases). Trimming stripped 0 bases from V and 6 bases from J, with 11 bases between. Germline V CDR1 and CDR2: SNHLY, FYNNEI. CDR3 size: 15 residues. In DNA, the CDR3 is TGTGCCAGCAGTGAAGCGTTGCGGGTTGCCGGGGAGCTGTTTTTT. Translated, it gives CASSEALRVAGELFF.

The chain uses TRBV6-5 and TRBJ2-3, with D perhaps matching TRBD1 (5 bases). Germline V gene lookup returns CDR1 MNHEY and CDR2 SVGAGI. This CDR3 is built from 15 residues. The V and J ends lost 5 bases and 0 bases respectively, with 12 bases between them. The CDR3 is CASSRSGISTDTQYF. CDR3 in DNA: TGTGCCAGCAGTAGATCAGGGATTAGCACAGATACGCAGTATTTT.

The J gene is TRBJ1-5, the V gene TRBV15; 10 nucleotides line up with TRBD1. Trimming cost V 3 bases and J 4 bases; bases outside gene matches: 3. The germline V gene has CDR1 LNHNV and CDR2 YYDKDF (reference sequence). The CDR3 covers 15 residues. The CDR3 is CATSSGDRGNQPQHF. The CDR3 nucleotides read TGTGCCACCAGCAGCGGGGACAGGGGTAATCAGCCCCAGCATTTT. Filled out from reference TRBV15 and TRBJ1-5, the complete variable domain reads DAMVIQNPRYQVTQFGKPVTLSCSQTLNHNVMYWYQQKSSQAPKLLFHYYDKDFNNEADTPDNFQSRRPNTSFCFLDIRSPGLGDTAMYLCATSSGDRGNQPQHFGDGTRLSIL.

This clone was counted once. The V and J genes are TRBV5-1 and TRBJ2-5, with 7 bases that match TRBD2. Germline trimming cut 3 bases from V and 1 base from J; bases unmatched to any gene: 0. CDR1 is SGHRS and CDR2 is YFSETQ in the germline V gene. This CDR3 has 13 amino acids. CDR3 loop: CASSWTSQETQYF. Here the CDR3 DNA reads TGCGCCAGCAGCTGGACTAGCCAAGAGACCCAGTACTTC.

This clone was seen only a few times. CDR3 in DNA: TGTGCCAGCAGTGAAGCCGGGACTAGCGGGAGAAACGAGCAGTACTTC. Its protein is CASSEAGTSGRNEQYF. The J gene is TRBJ2-7, the V gene TRBV6-1, with 14 nucleotides matching TRBD2. The CDR3 totals 16 residues. Trimming at V came to 0 bases and at J to 5 bases, leaving 3 bases not matched to a gene. The germline gives CDR1 MNHNS, CDR2 SASEGT.

The V and J genes are TRBV19 and TRBJ2-7; 7 positions match TRBD1. The length of the CDR3 is 15 residues. V was pared by 5 bases and J by 2 bases, with 9 bases of the junction left unmatched. Germline lookup yields CDR1 LNHDA and CDR2 SQIVND (reference sequence). Here the CDR3 reads CASSPEDRFPYEQYF. DNA of the CDR3: TGTGCCAGTAGTCCAGAGGACAGGTTTCCCTACGAGCAGTACTTC.

CDR3: CASSSPPGPQGEQYF. In nucleotides, the CDR3 is TGTGCCAGCAGTTCCCCCCCGGGACCCCAGGGGGAGCAGTACTTC. The J gene is TRBJ2-7, the V gene TRBV7-9, with D possibly TRBD1 on 6 matching bases. This CDR3 spans 15 amino acids. V lost 6 bases to trimming and J lost 7 bases, with 22 bases between them. Germline V gene data show CDR1 as SEHNR and CDR2 as FQNEAQ (reference sequence).

The V gene is TRBV7-2, the J gene TRBJ2-5; 8 bases align to TRBD2. The end of the DNA aligns better with TRBJ2-7, so the J call may be wrong. There are 14 residues in the CDR3. Germline lookup yields CDR1 SGHTA and CDR2 FQGNSA. CDR3 amino acids: CASLMSGRVYEQYF. The CDR3 bases are TGTGCCAGCCTAATGAGCGGGAGAGTCTACGAGCAGTACTTC.

With respect to this clone: One end of the junction fails to match germline, which may point to a read error. This chain joins TRBV11-2 and TRBJ1-2; no clear D. Germline V gives CDR1 SGHAT, CDR2 FQNNGV. The CDR3 length is 13 residues. The CDR3: CVSSFSEEDGYTF. CDR3 nucleotide sequence: TGTGTCAGCAGCTTCTCAGAGGAGGATGGCTACACCTTC.

CDR3 sequence reads: CASSLSGQIPYEQYF. CDR3 DNA: TGTGCCAGCAGCTTAAGTGGACAGATACCCTACGAGCAGTACTTC. This sequence joins TRBV7-8 and TRBJ2-7; D is possibly TRBD1 (6 bases). The germline V gene encodes CDR1 SGHVS and CDR2 FQNEAQ. The V end was cut by 2 bases, the J end by 2 bases, with 13 bases between. The CDR3 consists of 15 residues.

This chain links TRBV7-9 with TRBJ1-1, with 7 bases matching TRBD1. Germline values: CDR1 SEHNR, CDR2 FQNEAQ (reference sequence). The V and J ends lost 2 bases and 1 base, in that order; junction bases with no gene match: 13. The CDR3 is 18 residues long. The CDR3 bases are TGTGCCAGCAGCTTATCCCCTCCCCGGACAGGACGGAACACTGAAGCTTTCTTT. Translating it yields CASSLSPPRTGRNTEAFF.

The chain uses TRBV28 and TRBJ2-7, with D maybe TRBD1 (6 bases). Per the germline V gene, CDR1 is MDHEN and CDR2 is SYDVKM. This CDR3 region has 14 residues. With 6 bases removed from V and 2 bases from J, the gap between germline ends came to 14 bases. Written as DNA, the CDR3 is TGTGCCAGCAGGCTTCTTGAGGGGGCCTACGAGCAGTACTTC. Residues: CASRLLEGAYEQYF. Filled out from reference TRBV28 and TRBJ2-7, the complete variable domain reads DVKVTQSSRYLVKRTGEKVFLECVQDMDHENMFWYRQDPGLGLRLIYFSYDVKMKEKGDIPEGYSVSREKKERFSLILESASTNQTSMYLCASRLLEGAYEQYFGPGTRLTVT.

V usage is TRBV2 and J usage is TRBJ1-1; D is uncertain. The CDR3 loop spans 12 amino acids. The germline gives CDR1 SNHLY, CDR2 FYNNEI. V dropped 5 bases and J dropped 6 bases, with 10 bases sitting between them. The CDR3 loop is CASSMDGPEAFF. CDR3 DNA sequence: TGTGCCAGCAGTATGGACGGACCTGAAGCTTTCTTT. The complete variable domain, with remaining parts taken from reference TRBV2 and TRBJ1-1, reads EPEVTQTPSHQVTQMGQEVILRCVPISNHLYFYWYRQILGQKVEFLVSFYNNEISEKSEIFDDQFSVERPDGSNFTLKIRSTKLEDSAMYFCASSMDGPEAFFGQGTRLTVV.

This clone appeared a few times. The rearrangement joins TRBV7-2 to TRBJ2-1; TRBD2 aligns across 7 bases. This CDR3 contains 15 residues. The V segment lost 5 bases and the J segment 4 bases; nucleotides outside the gene matches: 8. Germline values: CDR1 SGHTA, CDR2 FQGNSA. The CDR3 DNA follows: TGTGCCAGCAGCGTTAGCGGGCCAGCTTACAATGAGCAGTTCTTC. Its translation is CASSVSGPAYNEQFF.

J is TRBJ2-1 and V is TRBV7-6, with unresolved D. Germline lookup yields CDR1 SGHVS and CDR2 FNYEAQ. CDR3 length: 12 residues. V shed 10 bases and J shed 5 bases, with 12 bases lying between them. The DNA for the CDR3 is TGTGCCACAAGTAGAAATGACAATGAGCAGTTCTTC. Encoded protein: CATSRNDNEQFF.

DNA for the CDR3: TGTGCCAGCATTGGGGACACAGGGGCCTTAGGGGAGCAGTACTTC. Translating it yields CASIGDTGALGEQYF. The chain uses TRBV2 and TRBJ2-7; 7 positions agree with TRBD1. This CDR3 has 15 residues. Unmatched junction bases numbered 16, after V lost 7 bases and J lost 7 bases. Germline-derived CDR1 and CDR2 are SNHLY and FYNNEI.

The chain uses TRBV4-1 and TRBJ1-5; D is unresolved. The V end lost 0 bases, the J end lost 1 base, and 10 bases lay between the germline ends. CDR3 length: 16 residues. The germline V gene encodes CDR1 MGHRA and CDR2 YSYEKL. The CDR3 DNA reads as TGCGCCAGCAGCCAAGATCTGGTAAGGAGCAATCAGCCCCAGCATTTT. Translation: CASSQDLVRSNQPQHF.

The chain carries TRBV28 and TRBJ1-1; TRBD1 matches at 9 bases. The trim removed 4 bases at V and 4 bases at J, leaving 10 bases unmatched. There are 16 residues in the CDR3. Germline V gene data show CDR1 as MDHEN and CDR2 as SYDVKM. CDR3 coding DNA: TGTGCCAGCAGTTCCCTGGGGGACAGGGTTGCCACTGAAGCTTTCTTT. Amino acid sequence: CASSSLGDRVATEAFF.

This clone has more than one count but fewer than ten. This chain uses TRBV27 with TRBJ2-7; D gene ambiguous. Deletions cut 8 bases from V and 1 base from J, with 18 bases between. There are 15 residues in the CDR3. Germline CDR1 and CDR2: MNHEY and SMNVEV (reference sequence). The CDR3 protein is CASGILSALSYEQYF. The CDR3 DNA reads as TGTGCCAGCGGTATCCTATCGGCCTTATCCTACGAGCAGTACTTC.

The chain uses TRBV6-1 and TRBJ1-5; TRBD1 is a possible D gene (6 bases). CDR1 and CDR2 (germline): MNHNS, SASEGT. This CDR3 has 14 residues. V gave up 0 bases and J gave up 5 bases, with 8 bases separating them. CDR3 protein: CASSEASGDQPQHF. The CDR3 coding sequence is TGTGCCAGCAGTGAAGCGTCAGGGGATCAGCCCCAGCATTTT.

The V and J genes are TRBV9 and TRBJ2-2; 10 bases match TRBD2. Germline loops: CDR1 SGDLS, CDR2 YYNGEE. The CDR3 extends over 18 amino acids. Trimming removed 4 bases from V and 1 base from J; junction bases left unmatched: 10. The CDR3 coding sequence is TGTGCCAGCAGCCCCCGCGGAAGGACTAGCGGGAACACCGGGGAGCTGTTTTTT. It yields the protein CASSPRGRTSGNTGELFF.

This clone was seen just once. The rearrangement uses TRBV27 and TRBJ1-2; D remains ambiguous. The V gene's germline CDR1 is MNHEY and CDR2 SMNVEV (reference sequence). The CDR3 contains 15 residues. V was trimmed by 5 bases and J by 2 bases, leaving 15 bases between them. The CDR3 DNA follows: TGTGCCAGCAGTAACCTAGCGGGAGGGAACTATGGCTACACCTTC. Translated, it gives CASSNLAGGNYGYTF.

The V gene is TRBV7-9, the J gene TRBJ1-2, with 7 bases matching TRBD1. Per the germline V gene, CDR1 is SEHNR and CDR2 is FQNEAQ (reference sequence). This CDR3 spans 14 amino acids. J was trimmed by 8 bases and V by 5 bases; bases with no gene match: 11. The CDR3 spells CASSPDVTGVGYTF. DNA for the CDR3: TGTGCCAGCAGCCCAGACGTTACAGGGGTCGGCTACACCTTC.

This clone has more than one count but fewer than ten. The rearrangement joins TRBV19 to TRBJ2-2; D remains ambiguous. Per the germline V gene, CDR1 is LNHDA and CDR2 is SQIVND (reference sequence). This CDR3 contains 15 residues. V lost 5 bases and J lost 6, with 16 bases in between. This CDR3 reads CASSSTWERAGELFF. The DNA of the CDR3 is TGTGCCAGTAGTTCTACTTGGGAACGGGCCGGGGAGCTGTTTTTT.

This chain joins TRBV11-2 and TRBJ1-4; the match to TRBD1 covers 8 bases. Germline CDR1 is SGHAT and CDR2 is FQNNGV. J lost 7 bases, V lost 1 base, and 5 bases had no gene match. The CDR3 has 15 residues. The CDR3 bases are TGTGCCAGCAGCTTAGGCGGGCAGGGGGCTGAAAAACTGTTTTTT. Residues: CASSLGGQGAEKLFF.

The chain is built from TRBV7-9 and TRBJ1-4; possible D gene TRBD1, 5 bases. V lost 5 bases and J 5 bases, leaving 12 bases between the germline ends. Germline CDR1 and CDR2: SEHNR and FQNEAQ (reference sequence). The CDR3 sequence is 14 residues long. CDR3 sequence: CASSPGTENEKLFF. CDR3 sequence (DNA): TGTGCCAGCAGCCCCGGGACGGAAAATGAAAAACTGTTTTTT.

The chain employs TRBV11-2 and TRBJ2-2; D is unresolved. CDR1 SGHAT and CDR2 FQNNGV come from the germline V gene. The CDR3 loop spans 15 amino acids. Trimming removed 4 bases from V and 4 bases from J, with 13 bases in between. CDR3 in DNA: TGTGCCAGCAGCTGGCTGGCGGAGCCCACCGGGGAGCTGTTTTTT. It yields the protein CASSWLAEPTGELFF.

This chain links TRBV5-1 with TRBJ2-1; perhaps TRBD2 as D (7 bases). CDR1 SGHRS and CDR2 YFSETQ come from the germline V gene. This CDR3 is 13 amino acids long. Trimming shortened V by 1 base and J by 10 bases, and 12 bases separated the two germline ends. CDR3 protein: CASSLSRGGEQFF. The CDR3 nucleotides read TGCGCCAGCAGCTTGTCGAGGGGGGGCGAGCAGTTCTTC.

The chain uses TRBV30 and TRBJ2-1; D possibly matches TRBD1 or TRBD2 (5 bases each). Germline-derived CDR1 and CDR2 are GTSNPN and SVGIG (reference sequence). The CDR3 is 13 amino acids. V was cut by 3 bases and J by 5 bases, with 11 bases left in between. Written as DNA, the CDR3 is TGTGCCTGGAGACCCGGGGCCCACAATGAGCAGTTCTTC. It specifies CAWRPGAHNEQFF.